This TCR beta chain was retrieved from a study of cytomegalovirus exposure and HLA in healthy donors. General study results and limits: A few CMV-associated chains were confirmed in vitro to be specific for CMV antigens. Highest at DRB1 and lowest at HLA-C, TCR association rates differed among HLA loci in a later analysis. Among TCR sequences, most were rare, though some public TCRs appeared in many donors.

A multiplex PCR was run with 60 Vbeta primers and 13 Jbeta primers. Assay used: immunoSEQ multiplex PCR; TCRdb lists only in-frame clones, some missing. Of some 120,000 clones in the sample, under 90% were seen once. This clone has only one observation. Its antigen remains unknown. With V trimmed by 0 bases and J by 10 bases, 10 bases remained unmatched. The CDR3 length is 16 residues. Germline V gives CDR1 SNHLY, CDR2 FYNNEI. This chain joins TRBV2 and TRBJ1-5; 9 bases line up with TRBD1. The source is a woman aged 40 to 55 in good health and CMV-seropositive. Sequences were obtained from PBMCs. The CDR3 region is CASSEARGQGQGPQHF. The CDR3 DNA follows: TGTGCCAGCAGTGAAGCTCGAGGACAGGGACAGGGACCCCAGCATTTT.